This TCR beta chain was captured by sequencing in a study of blood T cell repertoires in COVID-19. The table came from immunoSEQ multiplex PCR; TCRdb's copy has only in-frame clones and leaves some out. This sample has 110,000 to 150,000 clones, with 86% found just once. This clone was seen a single time. Material: PBMCs or T cells enriched from blood (not recorded which). This receptor was identified in a man in his forties or fifties who had recovered from COVID-19.

The CDR3, as DNA: TGTGCCAGCAGCCACGAGGCTGGCTACACCTTC. This translates into CASSHEAGYTF. The chain joins TRBV7-2 to TRBJ1-2, with D uncertain. This CDR3 region has 11 residues. The germline V and J ends were trimmed by 5 bases and 7 bases, with 8 bases remaining between them. CDR1 and CDR2 (germline): SGHTA, FQGNSA. Full variable domain (rest looked up from reference TRBV7-2 and TRBJ1-2): GAGVSQSPSNKVTEKGKDVELRCDPISGHTALYWYRQSLGQGLEFLIYFQGNSAPDKSGLPSDRFSAERTGGSVSTLTIQRTQQEDSAVYLCASSHEAGYTFGSGTRLTVV.